The 15 T cell receptor beta chains below all came from one sample that was sequenced in a study of cytomegalovirus exposure and HLA in healthy donors. The study ran its PCR with 60 Vbeta and 13 Jbeta primers. Produced via immunoSEQ multiplex PCR; TCRdb's table is partial and in-frame only. Here the sample spans some 150,000 clones, almost 80% being singletons. Material for sequencing was PBMCs. Receptors were obtained from a male donor in good health and CMV-seronegative.

This clone was recorded only once. The junction does not match germline at one end; this may be a read error. The chain links TRBV7-9 to TRBJ1-6, with 8 bases identical to TRBD1. Germline V CDR1 and CDR2: SEHNR, FQNEAQ (reference sequence). The CDR3 is 17 amino acids. CDR3 sequence: CSSSRYRDRRYNSPLHF. The DNA for the CDR3 is TGTTCCAGCAGCCGCTACCGGGACAGGCGATATAATTCACCCCTCCACTTT.

This clone was observed once. This chain joins TRBV27 and TRBJ1-5, with D maybe TRBD1 (6 bases). Germline values: CDR1 MNHEY, CDR2 SMNVEV (reference sequence). V shed 2 bases and J shed 0 bases, with 11 bases lying between them. This CDR3 comprises 16 residues. The chain's CDR3 is CASSLKGHHSNQPQHF. CDR3 bases: TGTGCCAGCAGTTTAAAGGGACACCATAGCAATCAGCCCCAGCATTTT.

The gene calls are TRBV19 and TRBJ1-5; TRBD1 matches at 9 bases. Germline lookup yields CDR1 LNHDA and CDR2 SQIVND (reference sequence). The CDR3 extends over 13 amino acids. The junction had 5 bases not matched to a gene; V was cut back by 7 bases and J by 7 bases. CDR3 region: CASNRGQGQPQHF. The CDR3 DNA follows: TGTGCCAGTAATCGGGGACAGGGACAGCCCCAGCATTTT.

This sequence joins TRBV7-9 and TRBJ2-1; 10 positions agree with TRBD2. The ends lost 7 bases at V and 3 bases at J; junction bases unmatched: 18. Germline V gives CDR1 SEHNR, CDR2 FQNEAQ (reference sequence). The CDR3 contains 19 residues. The CDR3 region is CASTNLTSGPYYFYNEQFF. The CDR3, as DNA: TGTGCCAGCACTAATTTGACTAGCGGGCCATATTATTTCTACAATGAGCAGTTCTTC.

This chain joins TRBV11-1 and TRBJ2-3; D is possibly TRBD2 (5 bases). The CDR3 sequence is 13 residues long. V shed 3 bases and J shed 4 bases, with 8 bases lying between them. Germline values: CDR1 SGHAT, CDR2 FQDESV (reference sequence). The CDR3 nucleotides read TGTGCCAGCAGCTTGGGGAGAGCAGATACGCAGTATTTT. It specifies CASSLGRADTQYF.

The chain carries TRBV6-6 and TRBJ1-1; D gene unclear. Germline CDR1 is MNHNY and CDR2 is SVGAGI (reference sequence). This CDR3 contains 14 residues. V was clipped by 0 bases and J by 4 bases, with 9 bases between them. The CDR3 coding sequence is TGTGCCAGCAGTTACTCGCATCTGGCCACTGAAGCTTTCTTT. Protein sequence: CASSYSHLATEAFF.

This chain connects TRBV5-6 to TRBJ2-3; D is possibly TRBD2 (5 bases). The CDR3 extends over 16 amino acids. The V and J ends lost 2 bases and 5 bases respectively, with 18 bases between them. Per germline, CDR1 SGHDT and CDR2 YYEEEE. CDR3 in amino acids: CASSFVRGYEKDTQYF. Written as DNA, the CDR3 is TGTGCCAGCAGCTTTGTACGCGGGTACGAGAAAGATACGCAGTATTTT. Based on the CDR3 plus reference TRBV5-6 and TRBJ2-3, the full variable domain is DAGVTQSPTHLIKTRGQQVTLRCSPKSGHDTVSWYQQALGQGPQFIFQYYEEEERQRGNFPDRFSGHQFPNYSSELNVNALLLGDSALYLCASSFVRGYEKDTQYFGPGTRLTVL.

The chain combines TRBV13 with TRBJ1-4; D perhaps matches TRBD1 (6 bases). This CDR3 is 14 amino acids long. Trimming pared 6 bases from V and 3 bases from J, leaving 11 bases between. Germline V lookup: CDR1 PRHDT, CDR2 FYEKMQ (reference sequence). CDR3 loop: CASSYRVANEKLFF. CDR3 coding DNA: TGTGCCAGCAGTTACAGGGTGGCTAATGAAAAACTGTTTTTT.

The chain couples TRBV19 to TRBJ1-4; D is possibly TRBD1 (6 bases). Trimming cost V 5 bases and J 8 bases, with 15 bases left between them. The CDR3 is made up of 14 amino acids. Germline CDR1 is LNHDA and CDR2 is SQIVND (reference sequence). CDR3 amino acids: CASSPRGAGEKLFF. The CDR3 DNA is TGTGCCAGTAGTCCCAGGGGTGCAGGCGAAAAACTGTTTTTT.

The CDR3 loop reads CASSQGQPRSLNQPQHF. In nucleotides, the CDR3 is TGTGCCAGCAGTCAGGGACAGCCGAGGTCGTTGAATCAGCCCCAGCATTTT. The V gene is TRBV7-2, the J gene TRBJ1-5; 7 bases map to TRBD1. J was trimmed by 4 bases and V by 6 bases; bases with no gene match: 15. Germline CDR1 reads SGHTA; CDR2 reads FQGNSA. The CDR3 is 17 residues long.

This clone showed up just a few times. The chain recombines TRBV11-3 with TRBJ2-1; TRBD2 matches at 7 bases. Losses at the gene ends were 1 base for V and 4 bases for J; bases not matched to a gene: 4. The germline V gene encodes CDR1 SGHNT and CDR2 YENEEA. The CDR3 has 15 residues. The CDR3 loop is CASSLGTSGYNEQFF. The CDR3 DNA reads as TGTGCCAGCAGCTTAGGGACTAGTGGTTACAATGAGCAGTTCTTC.

The V gene is TRBV7-2, the J gene TRBJ2-1; the match to TRBD2 covers 11 bases. This CDR3 is 15 amino acids long. V was pared by 7 bases and J by 4 bases, with 6 bases of the junction left unmatched. Germline V gene data show CDR1 as SGHTA and CDR2 as FQGNSA. CDR3 nucleotides: TGTGCCAGCAACCCACCTAGCGGGGGGTACAATGAGCAGTTCTTC. This encodes CASNPPSGGYNEQFF.

The rearrangement links TRBV30 to TRBJ1-1, with D unresolved. V was shortened by 1 base and J by 3 bases, with 6 bases between the two germline ends. The germline V gene has CDR1 GTSNPN and CDR2 SVGIG (reference sequence). The CDR3 loop spans 12 amino acids. The CDR3 coding sequence is TGTGCCTGGAGTGCGGGGTACACTGAAGCTTTCTTT. The encoded protein is CAWSAGYTEAFF.

This clone was picked up a small number of times. This chain joins TRBV2 and TRBJ1-4, with 7 bases lining up with TRBD1. The CDR3 is 16 amino acids. Losses at the gene ends were 3 bases for V and 8 bases for J; bases not matched to a gene: 12. CDR1 SNHLY and CDR2 FYNNEI come from the germline V gene. The CDR3 spells CASSDLGTELGEKLFF. Here the CDR3 DNA reads TGTGCCAGCAGTGACCTCGGGACAGAGTTAGGGGAAAAACTGTTTTTT.

This clone has only a few counts. The V gene is TRBV9, the J gene TRBJ2-3; weak D call: TRBD1 (6 bases). V lost 0 bases to trimming and J lost 6 bases, with 14 bases between them. The CDR3 covers 15 residues. CDR1 SGDLS and CDR2 YYNGEE come from the germline V gene. CDR3 sequence: CASSVGGLSGDTQYF. The CDR3 region has the DNA TGTGCCAGCAGCGTAGGGGGGCTCTCGGGGGATACGCAGTATTTT.